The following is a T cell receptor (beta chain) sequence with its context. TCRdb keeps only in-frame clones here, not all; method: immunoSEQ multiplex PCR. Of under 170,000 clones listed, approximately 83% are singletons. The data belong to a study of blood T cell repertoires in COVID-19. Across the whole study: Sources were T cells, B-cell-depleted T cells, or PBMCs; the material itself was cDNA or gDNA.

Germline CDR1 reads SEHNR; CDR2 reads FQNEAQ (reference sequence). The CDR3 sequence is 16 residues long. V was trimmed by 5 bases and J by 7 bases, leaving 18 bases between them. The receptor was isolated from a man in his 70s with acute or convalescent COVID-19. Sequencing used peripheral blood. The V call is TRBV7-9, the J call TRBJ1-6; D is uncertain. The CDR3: CASSVPRGGKNSPLHF. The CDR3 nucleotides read TGTGCCAGCAGCGTACCCCGGGGAGGGAAAAATTCACCCCTCCACTTT.